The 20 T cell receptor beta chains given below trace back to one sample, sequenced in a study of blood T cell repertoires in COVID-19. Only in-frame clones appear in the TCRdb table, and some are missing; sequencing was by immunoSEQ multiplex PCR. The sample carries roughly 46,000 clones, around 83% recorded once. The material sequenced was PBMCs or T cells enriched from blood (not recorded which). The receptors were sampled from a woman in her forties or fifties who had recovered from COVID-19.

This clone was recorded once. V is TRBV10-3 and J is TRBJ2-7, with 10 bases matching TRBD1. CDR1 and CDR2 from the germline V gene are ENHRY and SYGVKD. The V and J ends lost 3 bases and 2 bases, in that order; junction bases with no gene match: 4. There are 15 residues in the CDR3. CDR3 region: CAISDPGTGAYEQYF. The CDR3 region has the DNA TGTGCCATCAGTGACCCCGGGACAGGGGCCTACGAGCAGTACTTC.

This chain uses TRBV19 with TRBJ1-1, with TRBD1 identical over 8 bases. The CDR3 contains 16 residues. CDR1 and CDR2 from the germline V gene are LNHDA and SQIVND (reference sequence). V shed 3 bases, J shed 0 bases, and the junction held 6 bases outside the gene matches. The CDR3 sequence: CASSIGQGLMNTEAFF. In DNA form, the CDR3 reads TGTGCCAGTAGTATTGGACAGGGCCTGATGAACACTGAAGCTTTCTTT.

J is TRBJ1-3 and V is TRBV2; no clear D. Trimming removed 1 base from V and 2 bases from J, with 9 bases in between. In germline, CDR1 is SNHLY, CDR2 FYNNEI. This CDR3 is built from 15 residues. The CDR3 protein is CASSEDWSTGNTIYF. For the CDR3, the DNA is TGTGCCAGCAGTGAAGATTGGAGTACTGGAAACACCATATATTTT. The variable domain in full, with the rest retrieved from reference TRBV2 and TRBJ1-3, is EPEVTQTPSHQVTQMGQEVILRCVPISNHLYFYWYRQILGQKVEFLVSFYNNEISEKSEIFDDQFSVERPDGSNFTLKIRSTKLEDSAMYFCASSEDWSTGNTIYFGEGSWLTVV.

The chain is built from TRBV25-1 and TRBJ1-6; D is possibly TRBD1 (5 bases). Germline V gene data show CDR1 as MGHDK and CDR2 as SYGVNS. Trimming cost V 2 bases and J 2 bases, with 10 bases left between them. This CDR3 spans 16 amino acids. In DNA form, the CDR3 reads TGTGCCAGCAGTGAACTGGGGCGAACCTATAATTCACCCCTCCACTTT. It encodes CASSELGRTYNSPLHF. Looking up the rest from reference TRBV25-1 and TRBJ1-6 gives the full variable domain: EADIYQTPRYLVIGTGKKITLECSQTMGHDKMYWYQQDPGMELHLIHYSYGVNSTEKGDLSSESTVSRIRTEHFPLTLESARPSHTSQYLCASSELGRTYNSPLHFGNGTRLTVT.

The CDR3 protein is CASSWGTGAEAFF. The DNA of the CDR3 is TGTGCCAGCAGTTGGGGGACAGGGGCCGAAGCTTTCTTT. The chain couples TRBV12-3 or TRBV12-4 to TRBJ1-1, with 10 nucleotides matching TRBD1. The CDR3 has 13 amino acids. With V trimmed by 4 bases and J by 8 bases, 4 bases remained unmatched.

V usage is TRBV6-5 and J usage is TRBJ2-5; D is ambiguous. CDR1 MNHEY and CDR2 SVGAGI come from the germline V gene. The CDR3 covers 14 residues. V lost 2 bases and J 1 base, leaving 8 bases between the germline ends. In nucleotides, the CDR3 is TGTGCCAGCAGTTACAGCGCCCTCCAAGAGACCCAGTACTTC. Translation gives CASSYSALQETQYF.

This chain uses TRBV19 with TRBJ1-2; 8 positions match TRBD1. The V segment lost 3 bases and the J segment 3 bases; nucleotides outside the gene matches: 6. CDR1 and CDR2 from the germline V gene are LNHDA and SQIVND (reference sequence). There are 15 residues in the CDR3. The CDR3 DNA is TGTGCCAGTAGTATCCCCATGACAGGGGACTATGGCTACACCTTC. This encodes CASSIPMTGDYGYTF.

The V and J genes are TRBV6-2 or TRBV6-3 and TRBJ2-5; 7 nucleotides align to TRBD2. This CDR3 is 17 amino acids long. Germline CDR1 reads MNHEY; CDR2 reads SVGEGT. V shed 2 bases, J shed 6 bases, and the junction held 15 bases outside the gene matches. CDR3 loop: CASSYGLASVGGKTQYF. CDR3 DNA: TGTGCCAGCAGTTACGGGCTGGCTAGCGTGGGAGGGAAGACCCAGTACTTC.

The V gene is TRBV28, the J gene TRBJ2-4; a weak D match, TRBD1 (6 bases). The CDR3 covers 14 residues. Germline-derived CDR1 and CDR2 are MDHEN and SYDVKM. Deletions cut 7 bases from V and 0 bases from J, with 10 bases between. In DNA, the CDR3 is TGTGCCAGCATGGGGGCCCTAGCCAAAAACATTCAGTACTTC. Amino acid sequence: CASMGALAKNIQYF.

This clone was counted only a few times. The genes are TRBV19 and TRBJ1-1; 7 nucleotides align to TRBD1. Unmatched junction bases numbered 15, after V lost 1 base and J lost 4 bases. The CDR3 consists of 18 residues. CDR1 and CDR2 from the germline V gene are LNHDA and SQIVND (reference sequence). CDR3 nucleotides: TGTGCCAGTAGTATAGCGCCCATACAGGGGTATCGGAGCACTGAAGCTTTCTTT. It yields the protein CASSIAPIQGYRSTEAFF.

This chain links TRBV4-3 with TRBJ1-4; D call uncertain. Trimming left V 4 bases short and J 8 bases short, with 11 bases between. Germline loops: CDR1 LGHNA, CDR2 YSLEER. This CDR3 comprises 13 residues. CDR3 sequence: CASSLAEGEKLFF. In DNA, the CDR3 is TGCGCCAGCAGCCTAGCAGAGGGCGAAAAACTGTTTTTT.

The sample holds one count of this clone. The chain's CDR3 is CASSPGETQYF. CDR3 in DNA: TGTGCCAGCTCACCCGGGGAGACCCAGTACTTC. The chain links TRBV18 to TRBJ2-5; D is ambiguous. V was pared by 3 bases and J by 5 bases, with 4 bases between. Germline values: CDR1 KGHSH, CDR2 LQKENI. CDR3 length equals 11 residues.

CDR3 DNA: TGTGCCAGCTCACCACGGTCGGGTAACTATGGCTACACCTTC. It specifies CASSPRSGNYGYTF. The chain employs TRBV18 and TRBJ1-2; D is unresolved. Germline V gene data show CDR1 as KGHSH and CDR2 as LQKENI. V was cut by 1 base and J by 1 base, with 7 bases left in between. The CDR3 runs 14 residues.

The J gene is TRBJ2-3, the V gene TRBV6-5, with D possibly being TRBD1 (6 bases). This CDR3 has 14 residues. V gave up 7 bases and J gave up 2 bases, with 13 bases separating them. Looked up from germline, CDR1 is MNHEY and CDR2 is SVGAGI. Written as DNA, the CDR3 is TGTGCCAGCACCCGACAGGTCGACACAGATACGCAGTATTTT. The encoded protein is CASTRQVDTDTQYF.

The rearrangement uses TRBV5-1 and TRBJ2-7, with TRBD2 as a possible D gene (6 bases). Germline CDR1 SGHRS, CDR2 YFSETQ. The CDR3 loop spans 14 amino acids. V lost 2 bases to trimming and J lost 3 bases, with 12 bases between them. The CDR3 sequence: CASSFRDSGYEQYF. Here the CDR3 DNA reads TGCGCCAGCAGCTTTCGGGATAGCGGCTACGAGCAGTACTTC.

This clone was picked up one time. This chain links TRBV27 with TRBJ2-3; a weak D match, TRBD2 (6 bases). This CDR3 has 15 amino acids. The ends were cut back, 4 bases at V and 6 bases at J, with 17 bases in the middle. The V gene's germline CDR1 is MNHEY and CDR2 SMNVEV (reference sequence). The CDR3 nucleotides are TGTGCCAGCAGTTATGGAGGGTCGGGCCCCGATACGCAGTATTTT. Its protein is CASSYGGSGPDTQYF.

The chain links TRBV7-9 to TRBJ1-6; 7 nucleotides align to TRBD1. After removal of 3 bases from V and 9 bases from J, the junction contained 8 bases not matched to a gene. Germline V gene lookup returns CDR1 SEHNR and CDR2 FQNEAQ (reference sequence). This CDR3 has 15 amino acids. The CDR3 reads CASSFNRGGASPLHF. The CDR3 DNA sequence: TGTGCCAGCAGCTTCAACAGGGGTGGAGCTTCACCCCTCCACTTT.

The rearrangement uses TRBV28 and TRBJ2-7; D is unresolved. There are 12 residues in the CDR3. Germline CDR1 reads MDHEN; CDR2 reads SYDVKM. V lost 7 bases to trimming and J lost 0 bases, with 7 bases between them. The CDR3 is CASNDNSYEQYF. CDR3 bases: TGTGCCAGCAACGACAACTCCTACGAGCAGTACTTC.

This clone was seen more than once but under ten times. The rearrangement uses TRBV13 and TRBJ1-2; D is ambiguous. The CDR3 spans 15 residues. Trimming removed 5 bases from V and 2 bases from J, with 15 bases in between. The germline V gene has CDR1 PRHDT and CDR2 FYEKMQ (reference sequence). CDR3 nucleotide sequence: TGTGCCAGCAGCCCAGAGGTGGTTCGAAACTATGGCTACACCTTC. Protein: CASSPEVVRNYGYTF. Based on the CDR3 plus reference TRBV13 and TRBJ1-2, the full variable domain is AAGVIQSPRHLIKEKRETATLKCYPIPRHDTVYWYQQGPGQDPQFLISFYEKMQSDKGSIPDRFSAQQFSDYHSELNMSSLELGDSALYFCASSPEVVRNYGYTFGSGTRLTVV.

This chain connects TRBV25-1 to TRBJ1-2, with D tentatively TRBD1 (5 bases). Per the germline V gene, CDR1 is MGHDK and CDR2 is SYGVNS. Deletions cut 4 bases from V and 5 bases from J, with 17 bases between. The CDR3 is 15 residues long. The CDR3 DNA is TGTGCCAGCAGTGGCGACAGATACGAGTCTTATGGCTACACCTTC. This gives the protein CASSGDRYESYGYTF.